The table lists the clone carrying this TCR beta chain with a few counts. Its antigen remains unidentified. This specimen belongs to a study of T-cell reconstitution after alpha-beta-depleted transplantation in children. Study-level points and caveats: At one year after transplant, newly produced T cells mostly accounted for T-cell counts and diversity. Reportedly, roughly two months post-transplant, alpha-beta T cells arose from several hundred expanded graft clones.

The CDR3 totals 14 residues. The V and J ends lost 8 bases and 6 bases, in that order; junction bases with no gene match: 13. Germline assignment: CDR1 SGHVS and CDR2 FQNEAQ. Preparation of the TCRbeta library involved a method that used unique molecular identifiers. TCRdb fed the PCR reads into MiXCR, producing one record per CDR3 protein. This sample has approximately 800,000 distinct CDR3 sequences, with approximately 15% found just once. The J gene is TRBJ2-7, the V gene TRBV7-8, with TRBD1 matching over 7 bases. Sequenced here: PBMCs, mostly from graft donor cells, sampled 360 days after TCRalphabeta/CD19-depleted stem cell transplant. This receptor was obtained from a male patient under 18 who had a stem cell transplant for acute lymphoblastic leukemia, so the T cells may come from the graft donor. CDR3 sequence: CASCDRVLLGEQYF. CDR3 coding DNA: TGTGCCAGCTGCGACAGGGTTCTTTTGGGCGAGCAGTACTTC.